Below are 11 T cell receptor beta chains sequenced from a single sample in a study of blood T cells in healthy people across ages. Using a J-beta primer mix together with a sample-barcoded 5' primer, a second PCR was run for about 6 to 12 cycles. TCRdb ran MiXCR on the 5' RACE reads and lists one entry per CDR3 protein. The sample lists about 800,000 distinct CDR3 sequences, roughly 25% occurring once. These data were also filed under a second study, of T cells of mothers and their children.

The sample comprised blood. These receptors were taken from a boy aged 5-17 years in good health.

This clonotype was seen a few times. The chain recombines TRBV11-2 with TRBJ1-1; the match to TRBD1 covers 7 bases. The CDR3 covers 14 residues. V was pared by 4 bases and J by 1 base, with 3 bases of the junction left unmatched. CDR1 SGHAT and CDR2 FQNNGV come from the germline V gene. The CDR3 sequence: CASSWGQPNTEAFF. Written as DNA, the CDR3 is TGTGCCAGCAGCTGGGGACAGCCGAACACTGAAGCTTTCTTT.

As concerns this clonotype: The junction departs from germline at one end; a sequencing error may be responsible. The chain links TRBV20-1 to TRBJ2-4, with 9 bases lining up with TRBD1. This CDR3 contains 14 residues. Germline CDR1 DFQATT, CDR2 SNEGSKA (reference sequence). CDR3 amino acids: CSAGQGSAKNIQHF. As DNA, the CDR3 is TGCAGTGCTGGACAGGGGTCGGCCAAAAACATTCAGCACTTC.

V is TRBV20-1 and J is TRBJ2-7, with D maybe TRBD1 (6 bases). The germline gives CDR1 DFQATT, CDR2 SNEGSKA (reference sequence). The ends were cut back, 6 bases at V and 2 bases at J, with 17 bases in the middle. The CDR3 is 14 residues long. Written as DNA, the CDR3 is TGCAGTGCGAACAGGGTCCCCTTTACCTACGAGCAGTACTTC. This gives the protein CSANRVPFTYEQYF.

Of note for this clonotype: One end of the junction does not line up with germline, which may come from a read error. The genes are TRBV20-1 and TRBJ2-5; 11 bases are shared with TRBD2. CDR3 length equals 15 residues. The V gene's germline CDR1 is DFQATT and CDR2 SNEGSKA (reference sequence). As DNA, the CDR3 is TGCAGTGCTAGGGAGACTAGCGGGATAGGAGAGGCCCAGTACTTC. It is translated as CSARETSGIGEAQYF.

For the CDR3, the DNA is TGTGCCAGCGCTGAGGACAGGGCGGGCAATGAAAAACTGTTTTTT. It specifies CASAEDRAGNEKLFF. The chain carries TRBV6-5 and TRBJ1-4; TRBD1 aligns across 8 bases. Germline V gives CDR1 MNHEY, CDR2 SVGAGI. V gave up 8 bases and J gave up 5 bases; unmatched junction bases: 10. The CDR3 covers 15 residues.

The V and J genes are TRBV6-5 and TRBJ2-7, with unresolved D. CDR3 length: 16 residues. Per the germline V gene, CDR1 is MNHEY and CDR2 is SVGAGI. Between the trimmed V and J ends, which lost 6 bases and 3 bases, there was a span of 21 bases. The CDR3 is CASSRTTTSMNYEQYF. CDR3 DNA: TGTGCCAGCAGCCGCACTACGACAAGTATGAACTACGAGCAGTACTTC.

The chain links TRBV28 to TRBJ2-7; 10 nucleotides align to TRBD2. The CDR3 contains 15 residues. Trimming cost V 4 bases and J 6 bases; bases outside gene matches: 9. The germline V gene encodes CDR1 MDHEN and CDR2 SYDVKM. CDR3 region: CASSSTALAGFEQYF. CDR3 DNA sequence: TGTGCCAGCAGTTCGACAGCACTAGCGGGATTCGAGCAGTACTTC.

V and J are TRBV4-3 and TRBJ2-6; the D is unclear. V was clipped by 0 bases and J by 0 bases, with 12 bases between them. Per the germline V gene, CDR1 is LGHNA and CDR2 is YSLEER. This CDR3 spans 18 amino acids. This CDR3 is CASSQDSPRYSGANVLTF. CDR3 nucleotide sequence: TGCGCCAGCAGCCAAGATTCCCCCAGGTACTCTGGGGCCAACGTCCTGACTTTC.

This clonotype appeared a few times. This chain connects TRBV4-1 to TRBJ2-3; a weak D match, TRBD1 (6 bases). V lost 3 bases, J lost 1 base, and 14 bases lay in between. This CDR3 spans 16 amino acids. In germline, CDR1 is MGHRA, CDR2 YSYEKL. The CDR3 nucleotides read TGCGCCAGCAGCCACCCCGACCGACAGGGCACAGATACGCAGTATTTT. Translating gives CASSHPDRQGTDTQYF.

This clonotype was counted between two and nine times. The chain employs TRBV20-1 and TRBJ2-5; TRBD2 is a possible D gene (7 bases). The V gene's germline CDR1 is DFQATT and CDR2 SNEGSKA (reference sequence). The CDR3 runs 14 residues. Trimming pared 3 bases from V and 5 bases from J, leaving 16 bases between. The DNA for the CDR3 is TGCAGTGCTAGGGGGGGGCTTCCTACGGAGACCCAGTACTTC. Translation gives CSARGGLPTETQYF.

The chain recombines TRBV2 with TRBJ2-1, with a weak D call TRBD2 (6 bases). Germline-derived CDR1 and CDR2 are SNHLY and FYNNEI. Trimming pared 8 bases from V and 1 base from J, leaving 12 bases between. The CDR3 covers 14 residues. CDR3 sequence (DNA): TGTGCCAGCCGGGACTGGGGATCCTACAATGAGCAGTTCTTC. It specifies CASRDWGSYNEQFF.